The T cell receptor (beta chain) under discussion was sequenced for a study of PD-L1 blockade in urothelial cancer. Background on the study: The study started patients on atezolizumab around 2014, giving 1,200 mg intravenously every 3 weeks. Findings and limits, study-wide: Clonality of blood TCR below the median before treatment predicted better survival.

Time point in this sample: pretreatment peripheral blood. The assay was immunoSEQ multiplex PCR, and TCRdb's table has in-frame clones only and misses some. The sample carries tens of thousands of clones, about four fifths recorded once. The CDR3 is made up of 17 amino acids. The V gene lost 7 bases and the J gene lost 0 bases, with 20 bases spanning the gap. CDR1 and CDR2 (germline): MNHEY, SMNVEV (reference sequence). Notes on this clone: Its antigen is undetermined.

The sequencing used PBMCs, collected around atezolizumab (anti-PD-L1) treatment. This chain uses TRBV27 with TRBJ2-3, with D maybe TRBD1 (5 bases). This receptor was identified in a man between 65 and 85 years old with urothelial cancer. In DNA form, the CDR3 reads TGTGCCAGCACCCAGATGAGACAGACCAGGAGCACAGATACGCAGTATTTT. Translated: CASTQMRQTRSTDTQYF.